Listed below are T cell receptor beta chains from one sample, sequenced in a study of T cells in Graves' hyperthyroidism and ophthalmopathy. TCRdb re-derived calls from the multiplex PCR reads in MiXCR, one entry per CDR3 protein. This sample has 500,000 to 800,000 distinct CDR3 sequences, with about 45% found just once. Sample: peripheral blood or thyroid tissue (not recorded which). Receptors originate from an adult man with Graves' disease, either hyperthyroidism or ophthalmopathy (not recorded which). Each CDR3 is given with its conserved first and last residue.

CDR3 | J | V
CATSDMGGAQETQYF | TRBJ2-5 | TRBV24-1
CASSRTSGRFYEQYF | TRBJ2-7 | TRBV7-6
CSARDPGGDSNQPQHF | TRBJ1-5 | TRBV20-1
CASSVGRDSPLHF | TRBJ1-6 | TRBV9
CASSHSGTGAGAQHF | TRBJ1-5 | TRBV4-1
CAGSLVTSYSPLHF | TRBJ1-6 | TRBV7-8
CASSEPGLAGSTGELFF | TRBJ2-2 | TRBV5-8
CASSKGLGGYTF | TRBJ1-2 | TRBV10-3
CSARQGRSNEKLFF | TRBJ1-4 | TRBV20-1
CAIRVGQGNTEAFF | TRBJ1-1 | TRBV10-3
CASSQGETGREKLFF | TRBJ1-4 | TRBV12-3/TRBV12-4
CASMEVFQPQHF | TRBJ1-5 | TRBV12-3/TRBV12-4
CASSGRLAGTQETQYF | TRBJ2-5 | TRBV7-2
CASSFLRGEAFF | TRBJ1-1 | TRBV5-1
CSAPSRGGTYEQYF | TRBJ2-7 | TRBV20-1
CASSLLGEPNYGYTF | TRBJ1-2 | TRBV13
CATSGGNSNQPQHF | TRBJ1-5 | TRBV24-1
CSGGGGETQYF | TRBJ2-5 | TRBV29-1
CAISDQTGGAIYGYTF | TRBJ1-2 | TRBV10-3
CSARDGAFRPEAFF | TRBJ1-1 | TRBV20-1
CASSEDVLTF | TRBJ2-6 | TRBV2
CASRLRQGLDQPQHF | TRBJ1-5 | TRBV6-6
CASSSGSSYVYTF | TRBJ1-2 | TRBV2
CASSQLAGLAGGSGANVLTF | TRBJ2-6 | TRBV9
CASSIGWGLGETQYF | TRBJ2-5 | TRBV19
CSLLGREEAFF | TRBJ1-1 | TRBV29-1
CATSSSATGGQKLFF | TRBJ1-4 | TRBV15
CSAHPPGAGGETQYF | TRBJ2-5 | TRBV20-1
CATRTGDDGYTF | TRBJ1-2 | TRBV25-1
CATLGLGHYGYTF | TRBJ1-2 | TRBV19
CATSRDPGMGETQYF | TRBJ2-5 | TRBV15
CASSLGTGIPETQYF | TRBJ2-5 | TRBV9
CSVEPNTEAFF | TRBJ1-1 | TRBV29-1
CASSPRDKRETQYF | TRBJ2-5 | TRBV12-3/TRBV12-4
CATSRMQGEGGYTF | TRBJ1-2 | TRBV15
CATGLRGQPNIYGYTF | TRBJ1-2 | TRBV19
CASSFKSAGQIYNYGYTF | TRBJ1-2 | TRBV11-2
CASSLRANSDREKLFF | TRBJ1-4 | TRBV5-6
CATSAGADEKLFF | TRBJ1-4 | TRBV24-1
CSVAAGPSYEQYF | TRBJ2-7 | TRBV20-1
CASSLGPRTGYTF | TRBJ1-2 | TRBV7-9